The T cell receptor (beta chain) described here comes from a study of patients and donors after allogeneic stem cell transplantation. The length of the CDR3 is 14 residues. Germline lookup yields CDR1 SNHLY and CDR2 FYNNEI. Trimming cost V 9 bases and J 2 bases; bases outside gene matches: 3. Each CDR3 protein is one row after TCRdb ran MiXCR on the RT-PCR reads. The sample contains over 4,000 distinct CDR3 sequences, more than 20% of which appear only once. This receptor was identified in a human donor who was either an allogeneic HSCT recipient or a stem cell or donor lymphocyte infusion donor (not recorded which). It is not recorded whose cells these are; they may come from a transplant donor. V gene TRBV2 combines with J gene TRBJ1-5, with 11 nucleotides matching TRBD1. Sequenced input: blood, either unsorted or a sorted T cell fraction (not recorded which). The CDR3 sequence is CARGTGGRNQPQHF. As DNA, the CDR3 is TGTGCCAGAGGGACAGGGGGACGCAATCAGCCCCAGCATTTT.